Below are 8 T cell receptor beta chains sequenced from a single sample in a study of T cell responses to AZD1222 COVID-19 vaccine. The assay was immunoSEQ multiplex PCR, and TCRdb's table has in-frame clones only and misses some. Of a few hundred thousand clones detected, 85% to 95% appear once; the ten largest clones hold roughly 0.5%. Sequenced here: peripheral blood, sampled on day 0 of AZD1222 vaccination. These receptors originate from an adult in good health.

The genes are TRBV7-9 and TRBJ1-2; 7 bases line up with TRBD1. There are 15 residues in the CDR3. Germline loops: CDR1 SEHNR, CDR2 FQNEAQ (reference sequence). Germline trimming cut 6 bases from V and 1 base from J; bases unmatched to any gene: 8. The CDR3 spells CASSRTGVDNYGYTF. CDR3 nucleotides: TGTGCCAGCAGTCGGACAGGAGTAGATAACTATGGCTACACCTTC. The full variable domain, rest sourced from reference TRBV7-9 and TRBJ1-2, is DTGVSQNPRHKITKRGQNVTFRCDPISEHNRLYWYRQTLGQGPEFLTYFQNEAQLEKSRLLSDRFSAERPKGSFSTLEIQRTEQGDSAMYLCASSRTGVDNYGYTFGSGTRLTVV.

The chain's CDR3 is CASRRFGSTEAFF. In DNA, the CDR3 is TGTGCCAGCAGGCGATTCGGTTCCACTGAAGCTTTCTTT. The rearrangement links TRBV27 to TRBJ1-1; the D is unclear. The germline V gene encodes CDR1 MNHEY and CDR2 SMNVEV (reference sequence). This CDR3 has 13 amino acids. Deletions cut 6 bases from V and 4 bases from J, with 12 bases between.

This chain uses TRBV19 with TRBJ2-5; no clear D gene. This CDR3 has 14 amino acids. CDR1 and CDR2 from the germline V gene are LNHDA and SQIVND (reference sequence). V lost 3 bases and J lost 1, with 9 bases in between. DNA of the CDR3: TGTGCCAGTAGTATCTCAAACAGCCAAGAGACCCAGTACTTC. Protein: CASSISNSQETQYF.

Details on this clone: The same CDR3 can be traced to other DNA sequences in this sample. The chain uses TRBV28 and TRBJ1-2; maybe TRBD1 (5 bases). The CDR3 covers 12 residues. Germline V CDR1 and CDR2: MDHEN, SYDVKM. V lost 3 bases and J 5 bases, leaving 7 bases between the germline ends. CDR3 in DNA: TGTGCCAGCAGTTTGGGGGGGTATGGCTACACCTTC. This codes for CASSLGGYGYTF.

The chain has TRBV11-3 and TRBJ2-1, with 8 nucleotides matching TRBD2. The CDR3 loop spans 15 amino acids. J was trimmed by 0 bases and V by 2 bases; bases with no gene match: 0. The germline V gene encodes CDR1 SGHNT and CDR2 YENEEA. The CDR3 is CASSLSGGSYNEQFF. The CDR3 coding sequence is TGTGCCAGCAGCTTAAGCGGGGGCTCCTACAATGAGCAGTTCTTC.

V usage is TRBV10-3 and J usage is TRBJ2-1; D unresolved. CDR1 is ENHRY, CDR2 SYGVKD, per germline. V was shortened by 7 bases and J by 0 bases, with 19 bases between the two germline ends. This CDR3 has 17 amino acids. The CDR3 nucleotides read TGTGCCATCAATGAAAATGTTGGCGCCAGCTCCTACAATGAGCAGTTCTTC. This encodes CAINENVGASSYNEQFF.

The V gene is TRBV6-5, the J gene TRBJ2-7; D may be TRBD1 (5 bases). Germline V gene lookup returns CDR1 MNHEY and CDR2 SVGAGI. The CDR3 covers 13 residues. V lost 6 bases and J lost 6, with 15 bases in between. CDR3 protein: CASSRPGYGEQYF. Written as DNA, the CDR3 is TGTGCCAGCAGCCGCCCAGGGTATGGCGAGCAGTACTTC.

In DNA, the CDR3 is TGTGCCAGCAGCTTGGCCTATGCCGTCGGGACCCAGTACTTC. Its protein product is CASSLAYAVGTQYF. This chain uses TRBV5-4 with TRBJ2-5; no clear D gene. Germline CDR1 SGHNT, CDR2 YYREEE (reference sequence). The V end lost 0 bases, the J end lost 7 bases, and 13 bases lay between the germline ends. The CDR3 loop spans 14 amino acids.